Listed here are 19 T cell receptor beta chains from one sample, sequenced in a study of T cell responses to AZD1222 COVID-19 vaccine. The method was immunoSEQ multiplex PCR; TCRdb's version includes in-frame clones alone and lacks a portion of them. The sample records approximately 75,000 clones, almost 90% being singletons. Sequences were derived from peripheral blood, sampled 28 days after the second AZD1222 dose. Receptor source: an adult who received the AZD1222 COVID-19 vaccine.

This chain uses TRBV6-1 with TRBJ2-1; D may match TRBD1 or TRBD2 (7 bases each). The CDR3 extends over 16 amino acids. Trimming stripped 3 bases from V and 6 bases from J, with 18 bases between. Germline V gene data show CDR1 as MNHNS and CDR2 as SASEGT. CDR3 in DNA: TGTGCCAGCAGTGATCTGGGGGGCAGGGGGGGCAATGAGCAGTTCTTC. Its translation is CASSDLGGRGGNEQFF.

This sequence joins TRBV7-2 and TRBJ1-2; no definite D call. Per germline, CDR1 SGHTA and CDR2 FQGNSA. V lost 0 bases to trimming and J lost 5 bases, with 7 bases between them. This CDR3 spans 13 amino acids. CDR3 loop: CASSLASLYGYTF. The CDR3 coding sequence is TGTGCCAGCAGCTTAGCGAGCCTTTATGGCTACACCTTC.

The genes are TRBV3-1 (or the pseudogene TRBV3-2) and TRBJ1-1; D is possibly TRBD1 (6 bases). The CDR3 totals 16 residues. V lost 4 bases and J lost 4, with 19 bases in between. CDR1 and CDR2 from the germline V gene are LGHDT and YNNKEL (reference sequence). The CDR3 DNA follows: TGTGCCAGCAGCCCTACCGTGGGGGCTGGGGGCACTGAAGCTTTCTTT. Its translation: CASSPTVGAGGTEAFF.

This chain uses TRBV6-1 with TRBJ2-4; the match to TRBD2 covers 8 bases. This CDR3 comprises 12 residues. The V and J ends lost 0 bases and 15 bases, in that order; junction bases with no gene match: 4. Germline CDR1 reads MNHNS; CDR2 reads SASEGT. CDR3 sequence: CASSEAAGGGYF. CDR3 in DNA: TGTGCCAGCAGTGAAGCCGCGGGGGGCGGGTACTTC.

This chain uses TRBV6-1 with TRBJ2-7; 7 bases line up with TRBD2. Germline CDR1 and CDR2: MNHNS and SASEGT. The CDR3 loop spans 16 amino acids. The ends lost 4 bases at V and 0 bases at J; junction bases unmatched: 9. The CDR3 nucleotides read TGTGCCAGCAGTGCTCCGGCCTGGACTAGCTCCTACGAGCAGTACTTC. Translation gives CASSAPAWTSSYEQYF.

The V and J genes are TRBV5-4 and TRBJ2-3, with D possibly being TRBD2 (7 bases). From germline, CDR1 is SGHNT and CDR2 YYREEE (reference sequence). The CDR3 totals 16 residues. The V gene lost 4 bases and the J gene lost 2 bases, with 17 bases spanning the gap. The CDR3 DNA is TGTGCCAGCAGCCTATCAGGGGCGGGGGCCACAGATACGCAGTATTTT. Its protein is CASSLSGAGATDTQYF. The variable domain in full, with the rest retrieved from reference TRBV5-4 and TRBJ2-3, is ETGVTQSPTHLIKTRGQQVTLRCSSQSGHNTVSWYQQALGQGPQFIFQYYREEENGRGNFPPRFSGLQFPNYSSELNVNALELDDSALYLCASSLSGAGATDTQYFGPGTRLTVL.

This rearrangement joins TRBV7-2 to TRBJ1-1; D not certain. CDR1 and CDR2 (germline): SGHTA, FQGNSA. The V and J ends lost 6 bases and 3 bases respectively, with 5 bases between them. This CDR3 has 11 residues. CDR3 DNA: TGTGCCAGCAGGCGGGACACTGAAGCTTTCTTT. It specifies CASRRDTEAFF.

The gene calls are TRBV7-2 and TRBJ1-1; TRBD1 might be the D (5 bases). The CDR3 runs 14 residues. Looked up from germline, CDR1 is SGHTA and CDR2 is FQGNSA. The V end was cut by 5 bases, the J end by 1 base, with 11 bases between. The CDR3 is CASSPRTPNTEAFF. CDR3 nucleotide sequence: TGTGCCAGCAGCCCTCGGACACCGAACACTGAAGCTTTCTTT.

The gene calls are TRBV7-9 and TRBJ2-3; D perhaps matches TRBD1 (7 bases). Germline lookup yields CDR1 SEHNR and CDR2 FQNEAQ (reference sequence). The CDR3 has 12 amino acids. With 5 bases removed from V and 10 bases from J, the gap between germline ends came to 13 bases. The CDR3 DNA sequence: TGTGCCAGCAGCCAGGGGGGTGGGGCGCAGTATTTT. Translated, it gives CASSQGGGAQYF.

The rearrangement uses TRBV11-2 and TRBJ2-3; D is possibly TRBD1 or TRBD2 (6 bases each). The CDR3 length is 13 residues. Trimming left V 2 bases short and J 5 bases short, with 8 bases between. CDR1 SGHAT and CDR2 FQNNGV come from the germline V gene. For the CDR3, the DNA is TGTGCCAGCAGCTTAAAGGGGGGAGATACGCAGTATTTT. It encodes CASSLKGGDTQYF.

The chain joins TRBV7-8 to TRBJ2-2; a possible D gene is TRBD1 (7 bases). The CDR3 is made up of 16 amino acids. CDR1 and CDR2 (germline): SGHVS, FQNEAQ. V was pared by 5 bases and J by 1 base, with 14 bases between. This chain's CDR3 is CASSETQGGNTGELFF. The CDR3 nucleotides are TGTGCCAGCAGCGAAACTCAGGGGGGGAACACCGGGGAGCTGTTTTTT.

The CDR3 loop is CASSHSRNTEAFF. DNA of the CDR3: TGTGCCAGCAGCCACAGTAGGAACACTGAAGCTTTCTTT. The genes are TRBV7-9 and TRBJ1-1; D is unclear. From germline, CDR1 is SEHNR and CDR2 FQNEAQ (reference sequence). V was trimmed by 5 bases and J by 1 base, leaving 8 bases between them. This CDR3 has 13 amino acids.

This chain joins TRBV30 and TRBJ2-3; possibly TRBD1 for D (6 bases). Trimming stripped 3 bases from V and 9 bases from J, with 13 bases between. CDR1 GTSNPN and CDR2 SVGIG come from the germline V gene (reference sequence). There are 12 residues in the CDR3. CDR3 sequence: CAWSANRETQYF. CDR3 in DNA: TGTGCCTGGAGCGCCAACAGGGAGACGCAGTATTTT.

DNA of the CDR3: TGTGCCAGCAGTGCGGACATATTGACTAGCGGGGGGGCTAAGAACGAGCAGTACTTC. This translates into CASSADILTSGGAKNEQYF. The chain combines TRBV28 with TRBJ2-7; 14 nucleotides align to TRBD2. In germline, CDR1 is MDHEN, CDR2 SYDVKM. The CDR3 has 19 residues. V shed 5 bases and J 5 bases; nucleotides not matched to a gene: 17.

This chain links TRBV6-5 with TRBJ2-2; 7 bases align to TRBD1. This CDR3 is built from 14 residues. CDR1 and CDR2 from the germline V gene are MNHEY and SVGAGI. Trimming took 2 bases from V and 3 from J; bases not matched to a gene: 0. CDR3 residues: CASSYDRDTGELFF. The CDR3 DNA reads TGTGCCAGCAGTTACGACAGGGACACCGGGGAGCTGTTTTTT.

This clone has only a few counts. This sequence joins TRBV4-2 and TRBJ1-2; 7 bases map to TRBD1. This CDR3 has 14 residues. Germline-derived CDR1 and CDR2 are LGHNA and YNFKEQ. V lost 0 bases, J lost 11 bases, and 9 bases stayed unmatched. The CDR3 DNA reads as TGTGCCAGCAGCCAAGAGCGAGAAGGGGGCAGATACACCTTC. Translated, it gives CASSQEREGGRYTF.

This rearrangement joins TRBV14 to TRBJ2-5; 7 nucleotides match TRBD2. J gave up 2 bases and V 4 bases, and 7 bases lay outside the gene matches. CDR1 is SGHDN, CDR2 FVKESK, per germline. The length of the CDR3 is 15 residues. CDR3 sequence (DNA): TGTGCCAGCAGCCGCAGTAGCGGGCGACAAGAGACCCAGTACTTC. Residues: CASSRSSGRQETQYF.

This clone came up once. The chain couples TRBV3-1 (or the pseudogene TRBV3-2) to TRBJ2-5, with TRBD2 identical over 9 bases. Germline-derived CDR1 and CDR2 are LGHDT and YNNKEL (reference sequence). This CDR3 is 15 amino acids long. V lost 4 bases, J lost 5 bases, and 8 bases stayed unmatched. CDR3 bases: TGTGCCAGCAGCCCTTGGACTAGCGTCTCGGAGACCCAGTACTTC. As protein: CASSPWTSVSETQYF.

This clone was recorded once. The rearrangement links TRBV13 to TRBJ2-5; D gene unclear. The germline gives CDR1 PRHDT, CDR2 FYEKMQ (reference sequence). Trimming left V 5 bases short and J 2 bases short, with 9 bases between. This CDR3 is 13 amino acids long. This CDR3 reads CASSPPWQETQYF. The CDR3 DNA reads TGTGCCAGCAGCCCCCCCTGGCAAGAGACCCAGTACTTC.